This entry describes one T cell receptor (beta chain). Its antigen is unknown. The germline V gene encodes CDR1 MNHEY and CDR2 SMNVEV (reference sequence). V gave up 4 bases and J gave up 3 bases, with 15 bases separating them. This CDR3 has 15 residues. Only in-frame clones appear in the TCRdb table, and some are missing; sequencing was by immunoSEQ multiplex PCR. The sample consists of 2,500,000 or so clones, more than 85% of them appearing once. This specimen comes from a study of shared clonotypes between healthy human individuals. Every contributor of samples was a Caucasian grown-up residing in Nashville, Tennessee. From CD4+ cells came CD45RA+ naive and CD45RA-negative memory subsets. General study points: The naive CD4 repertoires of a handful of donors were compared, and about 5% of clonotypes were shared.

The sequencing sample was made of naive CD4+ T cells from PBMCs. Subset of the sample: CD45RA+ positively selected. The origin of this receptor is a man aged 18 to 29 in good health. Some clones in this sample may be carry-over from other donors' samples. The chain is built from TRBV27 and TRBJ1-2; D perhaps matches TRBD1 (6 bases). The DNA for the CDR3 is TGTGCCAGCAGTTACCGCAGGGGAGTCGACTATGGCTACACCTTC. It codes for CASSYRRGVDYGYTF.